This T cell receptor (beta chain) was retrieved from a study of shared clonotypes between healthy human individuals. Across the study: Aged between 18 and 49, the donors were a couple of women and a few men. CD4 naive and CD4 memory each took three plates per donor, while CD8 naive took two and CD8 memory one.

Study results and caveats: Clonotypes not shared had lower generation probabilities than those common to all four donors.

Naive CD8 cells, CD45RO-negative and positively selected for CCR7, excluded terminally differentiated effector memory CD45RA+ cells. Germline values: CDR1 MNHEY, CDR2 SMNVEV (reference sequence). This CDR3 is built from 14 residues. V lost 2 bases and J lost 9, with 14 bases in between. Worth noting for this clone: Its specificity is unknown.

Sequencing used immunoSEQ multiplex PCR; TCRdb keeps in-frame clones, though not all of them. The sample holds 1.5 million to 2.5 million clones, 85% to 95% seen once. The receptor was isolated from a man between 18 and 35 years old in good health. The V call is TRBV27, the J call TRBJ2-1; tentatively, D is TRBD1 or TRBD2 (5 bases each). The sequenced sample consisted of naive CD8+ T cells sorted from blood. CDR3 loop: CASSLGTPGGEQFF. CDR3 sequence (DNA): TGTGCCAGCAGTTTAGGGACCCCCGGAGGTGAGCAGTTCTTC.